This TCR beta chain appears in the sequencing data of a study of blood T cell repertoires in COVID-19. Trimming removed 2 bases from V and 1 base from J, with 11 bases in between. The CDR3 length is 15 residues. Germline-derived CDR1 and CDR2 are PRHDT and FYEKMQ (reference sequence). Cohort 3 recovery required two negative PCRs, clearance, or symptom resolution. Using immunoSEQ multiplex PCR, the repertoire was profiled, and TCRdb retains in-frame clones only, with some absent. The data contain about 300,000 clones, more than 75% of them singletons. The material sequenced was PBMCs or T cells enriched from blood (not recorded which). This receptor was identified in a woman aged 18-29 years who had recovered from COVID-19. This rearrangement joins TRBV13 to TRBJ1-1; no firm D call. The CDR3 loop reads CASSLFRRQNTEAFF. CDR3 DNA sequence: TGTGCCAGCAGCTTATTTAGGCGGCAGAACACTGAAGCTTTCTTT.